Many counts were recorded for the clone carrying this T cell receptor beta chain. The antigen remains undetermined. As for time point: newly diagnosed GD, antithyroid drugs for less than 3 months. Preparation of the TCR library used RNA extracted from PBMCs. Germline loops: CDR1 SQVTM, CDR2 ANQGSEA. V was trimmed by 5 bases and J by 2 bases, leaving 16 bases between them. The CDR3 is 14 amino acids. This sample stems from a study of regulatory T cells in long-lasting Graves disease. Whole-study findings and limits: Among samples with persistent disease, TRBV28, TRBJ1-2 and TRBJ2-5 were favored. Accuracy was perhaps lowered by the small sample size.

With iRepertoire HTBI primers and Arm-PCR of CDR3 regions, TCR beta libraries were built. TCRdb processed the multiplex PCR reads anew with MiXCR; each CDR3 protein has one entry. The sample has 200,000 to 250,000 distinct CDR3 sequences; around 20% are singletons. The chain links TRBV29-1 to TRBJ2-7; tentative D call: TRBD1 (6 bases). The receptor was derived from a female donor with Graves disease. The material sequenced was peripheral blood mononuclear cells (PBMCs), taken at new diagnosis, from a patient treated with antithyroid drugs. CDR3 nucleotide sequence: TGCAGCGTTATTCCGGGACAAGCCACCTACGAGCAGTACTTC. Encoded protein: CSVIPGQATYEQYF.